These T cell receptor beta chains were read from a single sample in a study of cytomegalovirus exposure and HLA in healthy donors. Generated by immunoSEQ multiplex PCR, the TCRdb table keeps only in-frame clones and is missing some. This table has roughly 100,000 clones, about a tenth appearing once. The specimen was PBMCs. All receptors come from a man aged 35-49 years in good health and CMV-seropositive. CDR3s include the opening cysteine and the closing phenylalanine or tryptophan. A D gene is named only where the DNA matches it firmly.

D gene: TRBD1; V gene: TRBV29-1; J gene: TRBJ2-5; CDR3 protein: CSVGVGTEQETQYF
D gene: .; V gene: TRBV29-1; J gene: TRBJ2-2; CDR3 protein: CSVEGDLNTGELFF
D gene: TRBD2; V gene: TRBV5-6; J gene: TRBJ2-2; CDR3 protein: CASSLRTSGENTGELFF
D gene: .; V gene: TRBV7-9; J gene: TRBJ2-1; CDR3 protein: CASNPRQSYNEQFF
D gene: .; V gene: TRBV5-4; J gene: TRBJ2-1; CDR3 protein: CASSGGAGQGRNEQFF
D gene: .; V gene: TRBV5-1; J gene: TRBJ2-7; CDR3 protein: CASSLGTVDDAYF
D gene: TRBD1; V gene: TRBV12-5; J gene: TRBJ1-4; CDR3 protein: CASGPRTGGDEKLFF
D gene: TRBD2; V gene: TRBV7-3; J gene: TRBJ2-1; CDR3 protein: CASSPFMAGVWNEQFF
D gene: .; V gene: TRBV5-4; J gene: .; CDR3 protein: CATIKTGTYEQYF
D gene: .; V gene: TRBV10-1; J gene: TRBJ1-1; CDR3 protein: CASSRTGNTEAFF
D gene: .; V gene: TRBV7-9; J gene: TRBJ1-1; CDR3 protein: CASSVNPGNTEAFF
D gene: TRBD2; V gene: TRBV7-9; J gene: TRBJ2-7; CDR3 protein: CASSLLSGSHYEQYF
D gene: TRBD1; V gene: TRBV7-2; J gene: TRBJ1-5; CDR3 protein: CASSSGQGDNQPQHF
D gene: .; V gene: TRBV19; J gene: TRBJ2-7; CDR3 protein: CASSMGQGPSYEQYF
D gene: .; V gene: TRBV6-6; J gene: TRBJ1-1; CDR3 protein: CASSSGVQAFF
D gene: TRBD2; V gene: TRBV6-5; J gene: TRBJ2-7; CDR3 protein: CASRESGSRSGEQYF
D gene: TRBD1; V gene: TRBV7-9; J gene: TRBJ2-7; CDR3 protein: CASSLSGQVHEQYF